The T cell receptor beta chain under discussion was sequenced for a study of blood T cell repertoires in COVID-19. At the level of the study: Sites in the United States, Italy and Spain provided acute and convalescent COVID-19 samples. Nucleic acid was either cDNA or gDNA, and it came from T cells, B-cell-depleted T cells, or PBMCs.

The V segment lost 2 bases and the J segment 4 bases; nucleotides outside the gene matches: 9. The CDR3 has 18 amino acids. The germline V gene encodes CDR1 LNHDA and CDR2 SQIVND (reference sequence). Methods used by the authors: Using reference gene primer amplification, nucleated cell counts were estimated. The method was immunoSEQ multiplex PCR; TCRdb's version includes in-frame clones alone and lacks a portion of them. V and J calls and clone size are as listed in that table; D and trimming were resolved from the DNA. Of roughly 290,000 clones listed, approximately 91% are singletons. Donors in Cohort 3 who had recovered were those with two negative PCRs, healthcare professional clearance, or resolution of their symptoms.

Sequencing was done on a sample of PBMCs or T cells enriched from blood (not recorded which). J is TRBJ2-2 and V is TRBV19; 11 positions match TRBD2. This clonotype was obtained from a middle-aged woman who had recovered from COVID-19. CDR3 in amino acids: CASSIKTSGIRGTGELFF. Written as DNA, the CDR3 is TGTGCCAGTAGTATAAAGACTAGCGGGATCCGGGGCACCGGGGAGCTGTTTTTT.